This T cell receptor (beta chain) was recorded in a study of cytotoxic CD8 clonotypes in ibrutinib-treated CLL. Study overall: Once treatment had gone on for a median of 12 months, range 6 to 36, response samples were drawn. Productive templates per sample averaged 255,043; productive rearrangements, roughly 100,000.

Depth targeted 1 in 200,000 to 1 in 1 million T cells, averaging 10x coverage per clonotype. The protocol was immunoSEQ multiplex PCR, while the TCRdb copy is restricted to in-frame clones and leaves out a portion. The sample includes about 40,000 clones, approximately 67% of them seen just once. V shed 0 bases and J shed 6 bases, with 12 bases lying between them. This CDR3 has 15 residues. The germline gives CDR1 LGHNA, CDR2 YSLEER. TCR beta libraries used about 2 micrograms of DNA from cryopreserved PBMCs. Concerning this clone: At the DNA level, this CDR3 is encoded by other sequences in the same sample as well.

Sequencing was performed on PBMCs, taken at disease progression, from a patient treated with ibrutinib. The TCR sequence derives from a human donor with chronic lymphocytic leukemia. V gene TRBV4-3 combines with J gene TRBJ1-5; a weak D match, TRBD1 (5 bases). CDR3 in DNA: TGCGCCAGCAGCCAAGATGGGGGGGGTTCTCAGCCCCAGCATTTT. Its protein product is CASSQDGGGSQPQHF.